These 26 T cell receptor beta chains were all obtained from the same sample, sequenced in a study of cytomegalovirus exposure and HLA in healthy donors. With 60 Vbeta and 13 Jbeta primers, the PCR was carried out. The repertoire was sequenced with immunoSEQ multiplex PCR; TCRdb's copy has only in-frame clones and lacks some. The sample includes some 130,000 clones, roughly 88% of them seen just once. The sample consisted of PBMCs. These receptors came from a middle-aged man in good health and CMV-seronegative.

The chain joins TRBV30 to TRBJ1-1; no clear D. The CDR3 is made up of 14 amino acids. Germline V gives CDR1 GTSNPN, CDR2 SVGIG (reference sequence). Trimming cost V 1 base and J 0 bases, with 9 bases left between them. In DNA form, the CDR3 reads TGTGCCTGGAGTGGCCCTTACTTGAACACTGAAGCTTTCTTT. Its translation is CAWSGPYLNTEAFF.

The V and J genes are TRBV18 and TRBJ1-1; the match to TRBD1 covers 8 bases. CDR1 KGHSH and CDR2 LQKENI come from the germline V gene. Trimming at V came to 6 bases and at J to 1 base, leaving 7 bases not matched to a gene. CDR3 length equals 15 residues. The CDR3 DNA reads TGTGCCAGCTCTCCTTGGACAGGGAAGAACACTGAAGCTTTCTTT. Protein: CASSPWTGKNTEAFF.

The chain uses TRBV7-6 and TRBJ1-6, with D perhaps TRBD1 (5 bases). Germline-derived CDR1 and CDR2 are SGHVS and FNYEAQ. With 5 bases removed from V and 9 bases from J, the gap between germline ends came to 17 bases. This CDR3 is built from 15 residues. The CDR3 region is CASSPRQEGSSPLHF. In DNA form, the CDR3 reads TGTGCCAGCAGCCCCCGCCAGGAGGGGAGTTCACCCCTCCACTTT.

The chain combines TRBV19 with TRBJ2-5; 13 nucleotides agree with TRBD2. Unmatched junction bases numbered 9, after V lost 3 bases and J lost 2 bases. CDR3 size: 18 residues. Germline CDR1 is LNHDA and CDR2 is SQIVND (reference sequence). The CDR3 here is CASSMTATSGGGQETQYF. The CDR3 coding sequence is TGTGCCAGTAGTATGACCGCCACTAGCGGGGGGGGACAAGAGACCCAGTACTTC.

J is TRBJ2-7 and V is TRBV7-6, with no clear D. The CDR3 is 13 amino acids. The ends were cut back, 1 base at V and 3 bases at J, with 7 bases in the middle. Germline V gene data show CDR1 as SGHVS and CDR2 as FNYEAQ. Here the CDR3 reads CASSLGPGYEQYF. As DNA, the CDR3 is TGTGCCAGCAGCTTAGGTCCGGGCTACGAGCAGTACTTC.

This clone was seen a single time. The chain uses TRBV2 and TRBJ2-5; 12 nucleotides match TRBD2. The V gene's germline CDR1 is SNHLY and CDR2 FYNNEI. The CDR3 loop spans 16 amino acids. Trimming removed 6 bases from V and 4 bases from J; junction bases left unmatched: 9. The CDR3 sequence is CASRDYLAGGGETQYF. The CDR3 DNA is TGTGCCAGCAGAGATTATCTAGCGGGGGGGGGAGAGACCCAGTACTTC. Variable domain in full (rest from reference TRBV2 and TRBJ2-5): EPEVTQTPSHQVTQMGQEVILRCVPISNHLYFYWYRQILGQKVEFLVSFYNNEISEKSEIFDDQFSVERPDGSNFTLKIRSTKLEDSAMYFCASRDYLAGGGETQYFGPGTRLLVL.

The gene calls are TRBV27 and TRBJ2-4; tentatively, D is TRBD2 (6 bases). CDR1 and CDR2 from the germline V gene are MNHEY and SMNVEV (reference sequence). Trimming left V 7 bases short and J 1 base short, with 20 bases between. The CDR3 has 17 amino acids. CDR3 in amino acids: CASIWGDPRRAKNIQYF. The CDR3 coding sequence is TGTGCCAGCATCTGGGGGGACCCTAGAAGGGCCAAAAACATTCAGTACTTC.

The chain carries TRBV5-1 and TRBJ1-2; weak D call: TRBD1 (6 bases). CDR1 and CDR2 from the germline V gene are SGHRS and YFSETQ. V lost 0 bases and J lost 8, with 14 bases in between. This CDR3 is built from 14 residues. In nucleotides, the CDR3 is TGCGCCAGCAGCTTGGTAATGGGGGCGGAAGGCTACACCTTC. Its translation is CASSLVMGAEGYTF.

V is TRBV2 and J is TRBJ1-1; D possibly corresponds to TRBD1 (6 bases). The CDR3 extends over 16 amino acids. Germline V lookup: CDR1 SNHLY, CDR2 FYNNEI. With 4 bases removed from V and 0 bases from J, the gap between germline ends came to 15 bases. The CDR3 DNA reads as TGTGCCAGCAGTGGACAGGTCTTTAGCGTGAACACTGAAGCTTTCTTT. Translating gives CASSGQVFSVNTEAFF.

This clone occurred once. The rearrangement joins TRBV27 to TRBJ2-7, with 7 bases that match TRBD1. Unmatched junction bases numbered 2, after V lost 6 bases and J lost 0 bases. Germline V gene lookup returns CDR1 MNHEY and CDR2 SMNVEV (reference sequence). The CDR3 runs to 13 residues. For the CDR3, the DNA is TGTGCCAGCAGGGGGGACAGCTCCTACGAGCAGTACTTC. Residues: CASRGDSSYEQYF.

This clone turned up a few times. The gene calls are TRBV5-1 and TRBJ2-7, with TRBD2 identical over 8 bases. Germline loops: CDR1 SGHRS, CDR2 YFSETQ. V lost 0 bases, J lost 2 bases, and 4 bases stayed unmatched. The CDR3 sequence is 15 residues long. In DNA form, the CDR3 reads TGCGCCAGCAGCTTGGTAGCGGGGCGTACCTACGAGCAGTACTTC. This encodes CASSLVAGRTYEQYF.

This sequence joins TRBV7-2 and TRBJ2-7, with 11 bases matching TRBD2. The J segment lost 7 bases and the V segment lost 1 base, leaving 6 bases of the junction unmatched. The CDR3 is 15 residues long. From germline, CDR1 is SGHTA and CDR2 FQGNSA. CDR3 coding DNA: TGTGCCAGCAGCTTAGTACATGGGACTAGCGGAGAGCAGTACTTC. Translation gives CASSLVHGTSGEQYF.

The chain has TRBV11-2 and TRBJ2-3; the D is unclear. This CDR3 comprises 11 residues. Germline loops: CDR1 SGHAT, CDR2 FQNNGV. The V end lost 8 bases, the J end lost 11 bases, and 14 bases lay between the germline ends. The CDR3 region is CASGPTVWQYF. DNA for the CDR3: TGTGCCAGCGGCCCCACAGTTTGGCAGTATTTT. The whole variable domain, filled in from reference TRBV11-2 and TRBJ2-3, reads EAGVAQSPRYKIIEKRQSVAFWCNPISGHATLYWYQQILGQGPKLLIQFQNNGVVDDSQLPKDRFSAERLKGVDSTLKIQPAKLEDSAVYLCASGPTVWQYFGPGTRLTVL.

The V call is TRBV4-2, the J call TRBJ2-3; TRBD2 matches 9 bases. Germline V gene sequence: CDR1 LGHNA, CDR2 YNFKEQ. V was pared by 3 bases and J by 2 bases, with 6 bases of the junction left unmatched. The CDR3 totals 16 residues. The chain's CDR3 is CASSHAAGGPTDTQYF. The CDR3 DNA reads as TGTGCCAGCAGCCATGCTGCGGGGGGGCCCACAGATACGCAGTATTTT.

The V and J genes are TRBV6-5 and TRBJ1-6, with TRBD1 identical over 7 bases. Germline loops: CDR1 MNHEY, CDR2 SVGAGI. The J segment lost 6 bases and the V segment lost 5 bases, leaving 7 bases of the junction unmatched. The CDR3 spans 15 residues. CDR3 nucleotides: TGTGCCAGCAGTCCCACGGGACAGACTAATTCACCCCTCCACTTT. As protein: CASSPTGQTNSPLHF.

The chain carries TRBV5-1 and TRBJ1-2; tentative D call: TRBD1 (5 bases). CDR3 length equals 13 residues. Deletions cut 6 bases from V and 7 bases from J, with 16 bases between. The germline gives CDR1 SGHRS, CDR2 YFSETQ. CDR3 DNA: TGCGCCAGCACCGACACCACAGGTTCTGGCTACACCTTC. The encoded protein is CASTDTTGSGYTF.

This rearrangement joins TRBV2 to TRBJ2-1; no firm D call. The CDR3 spans 13 residues. Germline V gene lookup returns CDR1 SNHLY and CDR2 FYNNEI. Deletions cut 4 bases from V and 6 bases from J, with 10 bases between. The CDR3 coding sequence is TGTGCCAGCAGTGCTCCCGAAGCCAATGAGCAGTTCTTC. This sequence encodes CASSAPEANEQFF.

J is TRBJ1-2 and V is TRBV19; a weak D match, TRBD1 (5 bases). Germline CDR1 is LNHDA and CDR2 is SQIVND (reference sequence). The V end lost 4 bases, the J end lost 0 bases, and 12 bases lay between the germline ends. The CDR3 extends over 15 amino acids. The CDR3 nucleotides are TGTGCCAGTAGTACGGGGGATTTAGCTAACTATGGCTACACCTTC. Its protein is CASSTGDLANYGYTF.

This chain links TRBV5-8 with TRBJ1-1; possibly TRBD1 for D (6 bases). Trimming removed 4 bases at V and 6 bases at J, with 19 bases between. The CDR3 spans 15 residues. In germline, CDR1 is SGHTS, CDR2 YDEGEE. The CDR3, as DNA: TGTGCCAGCAGCCCAAACAGGGTCTTCTTTTCTGAAGCTTTCTTT. Translated: CASSPNRVFFSEAFF. Combining the CDR3 with reference TRBV5-8 and TRBJ1-1 gives the whole variable domain EAGVTQSPTHLIKTRGQQATLRCSPISGHTSVYWYQQALGLGLQFLLWYDEGEERNRGNFPPRFSGRQFPNYSSELNVNALELEDSALYLCASSPNRVFFSEAFFGQGTRLTVV.

This chain joins TRBV5-1 and TRBJ2-2, with 7 bases fitting TRBD1. Germline CDR1 reads SGHRS; CDR2 reads YFSETQ. The CDR3 length is 16 residues. V was clipped by 0 bases and J by 6 bases; unmatched bases: 8. The DNA for the CDR3 is TGCGCCAGCAGCTTGGTGGACAGAGGGGGCTCCGGGGAGCTGTTTTTT. The encoded protein is CASSLVDRGGSGELFF.

The genes are TRBV5-6 and TRBJ2-2, with TRBD1 as a possible D gene (5 bases). The CDR3 length is 14 residues. Germline CDR1 is SGHDT and CDR2 is YYEEEE. Trimming shortened V by 1 base and J by 1 base, and 5 bases separated the two germline ends. This chain's CDR3 is CASSLTGNTGELFF. The CDR3 DNA reads TGTGCCAGCAGCTTGACAGGGAACACCGGGGAGCTGTTTTTT.

The rearrangement joins TRBV27 to TRBJ2-2; no firm D call. The CDR3 covers 15 residues. Germline lookup yields CDR1 MNHEY and CDR2 SMNVEV (reference sequence). V lost 1 base, J lost 0 bases, and 6 bases lay in between. CDR3 in amino acids: CASSLYKANTGELFF. In nucleotides, the CDR3 is TGTGCCAGCAGTTTATACAAAGCGAACACCGGGGAGCTGTTTTTT.

The V and J genes are TRBV7-9 and TRBJ2-7; D is unclear. V was cut by 2 bases and J by 2 bases, with 7 bases left in between. The CDR3 is made up of 13 amino acids. Germline V lookup: CDR1 SEHNR, CDR2 FQNEAQ (reference sequence). This chain's CDR3 is CASSLNAPYEQYF. The CDR3 region has the DNA TGTGCCAGCAGCTTAAACGCGCCCTACGAGCAGTACTTC.

The V and J genes are TRBV6-6 and TRBJ1-1, with D hard to call. Looked up from germline, CDR1 is MNHNY and CDR2 is SVGAGI (reference sequence). With 5 bases removed from V and 1 base from J, the gap between germline ends came to 5 bases. The CDR3 is made up of 12 amino acids. CDR3 in DNA: TGTGCCAGCAGTCCGGGGAACACTGAAGCTTTCTTT. It codes for CASSPGNTEAFF.

The CDR3 DNA sequence: TGTGCCAGCAGTCCCTCGGACAGGGTGGATGGCTACACCTTC. It specifies CASSPSDRVDGYTF. V usage is TRBV6-6 and J usage is TRBJ1-2, with 8 positions matching TRBD1. Germline V gene lookup returns CDR1 MNHNY and CDR2 SVGAGI (reference sequence). With V trimmed by 5 bases and J by 6 bases, 8 bases remained unmatched. The CDR3 spans 14 residues.

The chain employs TRBV7-9 and TRBJ2-7; a possible D gene is TRBD1 (6 bases). Trimming removed 5 bases from V and 6 bases from J, with 11 bases in between. Germline CDR1 and CDR2: SEHNR and FQNEAQ (reference sequence). The CDR3 is made up of 12 amino acids. CDR3 nucleotides: TGTGCCAGCAGCCCCCTCAGGGGCGAGCAGTACTTC. The encoded protein is CASSPLRGEQYF.